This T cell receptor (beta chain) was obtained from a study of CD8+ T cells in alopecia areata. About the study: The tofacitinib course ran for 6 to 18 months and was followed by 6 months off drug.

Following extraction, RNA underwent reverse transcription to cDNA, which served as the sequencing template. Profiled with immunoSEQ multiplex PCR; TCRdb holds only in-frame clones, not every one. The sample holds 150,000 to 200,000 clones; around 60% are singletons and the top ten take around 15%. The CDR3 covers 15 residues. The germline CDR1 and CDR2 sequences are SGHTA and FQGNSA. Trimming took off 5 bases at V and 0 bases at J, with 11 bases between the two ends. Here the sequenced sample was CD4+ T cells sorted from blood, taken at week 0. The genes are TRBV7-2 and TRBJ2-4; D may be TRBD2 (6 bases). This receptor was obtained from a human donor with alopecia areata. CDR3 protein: CASSMGGVAKNIQYF. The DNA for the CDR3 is TGTGCCAGCAGCATGGGCGGGGTAGCCAAAAACATTCAGTACTTC. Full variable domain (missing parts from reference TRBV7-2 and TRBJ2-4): GAGVSQSPSNKVTEKGKDVELRCDPISGHTALYWYRQSLGQGLEFLIYFQGNSAPDKSGLPSDRFSAERTGGSVSTLTIQRTQQEDSAVYLCASSMGGVAKNIQYFGAGTRLSVL.